The clone carrying this T cell receptor beta chain appeared a few times. The repertoire was sequenced with immunoSEQ multiplex PCR; TCRdb's copy has only in-frame clones and lacks some. The sample comprises 110,000 to 150,000 clones, 80% to 95% of which are singletons, and around 11% rests with the top ten. This sample is part of a study of control samples from healthy donors and cancer patients. CDR1 is SNHLY, CDR2 FYNNEI, per germline. The CDR3 spans 15 residues. Losses at the gene ends were 6 bases for V and 4 bases for J; bases not matched to a gene: 8. This clonotype was obtained from a young man in good health. The J gene is TRBJ2-3, the V gene TRBV2; 9 nucleotides align to TRBD2. Material: blood. CDR3 sequence (DNA): TGTGCCAGCAGGTTTACTAGCGGGTGGCCAGATACGCAGTATTTT. Protein: CASRFTSGWPDTQYF.